This is a list of T cell receptor beta chains from one sample in a study of T cells in Graves' hyperthyroidism and ophthalmopathy. Using its own MiXCR run on the multiplex PCR reads, TCRdb lists one record per CDR3 protein. This table holds roughly 170,000 distinct CDR3 sequences, about a sixth found once. Sample: blood. These receptors were taken from a woman between 50 and 59 years old with Graves' hyperthyroidism. Both conserved end residues are part of each CDR3. Where a row states a size, it is once, few, many or the class of an expanded clone; other rows omit it.

v_call cdr3_length clone_size cdr3_aa
TRBV3-1 12 many CASSQVRDEAFF
TRBV11-2 15 many CASSLNLGGLTEAFF
TRBV4-1 15 . CASSQLGQGARGYTF
TRBV28 17 many CASSLLGKNIRATEAFF
TRBV5-1 14 . CASSSGGPQNIQYF
TRBV20-1 14 . CSAPSGGHPYEQYF
TRBV13 14 . CASSLGRRTDTQYF
TRBV27 15 many CASSFSGGLSYEQYF
TRBV7-6 15 many CASSSPGTANYEQYF
TRBV20-1 14 few CSARASGPGGTQYF
TRBV12-3/TRBV12-4 16 many CASSTFDTRANYGYTF
TRBV19 15 many CASIDRDRGKDEQFF
TRBV27 17 many CASSFRYLMSGGTEAFF
TRBV4-1 14 . CASSQGTGMSGYTF
TRBV12-3/TRBV12-4 17 many CASSRRSGGRSYNEQFF
TRBV7-9 15 many CASSLRGRGRETQYF
TRBV6-1 15 many CASTSGTSGAETQYF
TRBV4-1 16 . CASSQVGRGSTDTQYF
TRBV19 17 many CATVDSRSAKLTMGYTF
TRBV11-2 17 many CASSLGWNGGYTGELFF